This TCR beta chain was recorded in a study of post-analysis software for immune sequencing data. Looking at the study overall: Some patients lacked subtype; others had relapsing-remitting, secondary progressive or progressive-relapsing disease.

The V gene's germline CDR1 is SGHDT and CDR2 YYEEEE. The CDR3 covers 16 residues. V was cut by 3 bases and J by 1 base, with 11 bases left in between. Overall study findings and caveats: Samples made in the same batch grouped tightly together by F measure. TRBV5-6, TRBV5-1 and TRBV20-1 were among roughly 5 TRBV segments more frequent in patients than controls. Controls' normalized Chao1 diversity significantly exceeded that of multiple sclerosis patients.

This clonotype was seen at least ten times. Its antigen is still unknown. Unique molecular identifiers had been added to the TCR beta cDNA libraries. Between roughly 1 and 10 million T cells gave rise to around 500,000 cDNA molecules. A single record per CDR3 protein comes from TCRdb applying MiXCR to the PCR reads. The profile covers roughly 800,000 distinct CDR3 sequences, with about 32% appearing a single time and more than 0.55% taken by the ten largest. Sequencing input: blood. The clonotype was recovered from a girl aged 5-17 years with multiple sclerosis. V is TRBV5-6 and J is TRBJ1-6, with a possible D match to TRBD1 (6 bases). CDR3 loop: CASSSDTGSYNSPLHF. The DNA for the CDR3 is TGTGCCAGCAGCTCCGACACAGGGTCCTATAATTCACCCCTCCACTTT. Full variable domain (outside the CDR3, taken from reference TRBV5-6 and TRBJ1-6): DAGVTQSPTHLIKTRGQQVTLRCSPKSGHDTVSWYQQALGQGPQFIFQYYEEEERQRGNFPDRFSGHQFPNYSSELNVNALLLGDSALYLCASSSDTGSYNSPLHFGNGTRLTVT.